This T cell receptor (beta chain) was sequenced during a study of cytomegalovirus exposure and HLA in healthy donors. Study background: T cells numbering 150 million to 200 million yielded 90 million to 140 million unique TCR beta sequences in an earlier analysis. Study-level points and caveats: It has been reported that TCR beta sequences accurately predicted the HLA-A and HLA-B alleles of most subjects. HLA allele associations emerged for roughly 17,000 TCR beta sequences in a later analysis, at 0.05 false discovery rate.

V lost 2 bases, J lost 4 bases, and 11 bases lay in between. The length of the CDR3 is 15 residues. Germline V gene sequence: CDR1 LGHNA, CDR2 YSLEER. The primer mix had 60 Vbeta and 13 Jbeta primers. The data were produced by immunoSEQ multiplex PCR, yet TCRdb's version contains in-frame clones alone and is incomplete. Of tens of thousands of clones in the sample, 80% are singletons; the top ten hold approximately 5.5%. About this clone itself: What it binds is not known.

Healthy bone marrow donors made up the cohort. V usage is TRBV4-3 and J usage is TRBJ2-2, with D maybe TRBD2 (5 bases). Sequenced: PBMCs. The sequence came from a male donor in good health and CMV-seronegative. The DNA for the CDR3 is TGCGCCAGCAGCCAAACAGCGGTCCCCACCGGGGAGCTGTTTTTT. It yields the protein CASSQTAVPTGELFF.